These 8 T cell receptor beta chains share one sample of origin, sequenced in a study of synovial regulatory T cells in juvenile arthritis. The repertoire was sequenced with immunoSEQ multiplex PCR; TCRdb's copy has only in-frame clones and lacks some. Its listing shows several thousand clones. The specimen sequenced was Treg cells from blood. Indicated subset: remaining (HLA-DR-negative) circulating blood Treg cells. These receptors were obtained from a donor younger than 35 with juvenile idiopathic arthritis.

The J gene is TRBJ2-1, the V gene TRBV5-4; TCRdb's D call of TRBD2 is untestable without DNA. This CDR3 region has 12 residues. No DNA accompanies this entry. CDR1 SGHNT and CDR2 YYREEE come from the germline V gene (reference sequence). The CDR3 sequence is CASSGGYNEQFF.

This sequence joins TRBV6-5 and TRBJ1-1. The CDR3 contains 14 residues. No DNA appears here. Germline V gene data show CDR1 as MNHEY and CDR2 as SVGAGI. Here the CDR3 reads CASNSRRANTEAFF.

This chain links TRBV14 with TRBJ1-2. The CDR3 runs 17 residues. The record lacks a DNA sequence. CDR1 is SGHDN and CDR2 is FVKESK in the germline V gene. This CDR3 is CASSQDLGGRGNYGYTF. The variable domain in full, with the rest retrieved from reference TRBV14 and TRBJ1-2, is EAGVTQFPSHSVIEKGQTVTLRCDPISGHDNLYWYRRVMGKEIKFLLHFVKESKQDESGMPNNRFLAERTGGTYSTLKVQPAELEDSGVYFCASSQDLGGRGNYGYTFGSGTRLTVV.

In terms of frequency, this clone is medium-sized. The genes are TRBV9 and TRBJ2-3. CDR1 SGDLS and CDR2 YYNGEE come from the germline V gene. This CDR3 contains 17 residues. DNA was not recorded. The chain's CDR3 is CASSVGGGGGGPRAQYF.

This sequence joins TRBV19 and TRBJ1-3. This CDR3 has 14 amino acids. Nucleotide data are not available. Germline CDR1 and CDR2: LNHDA and SQIVND (reference sequence). CDR3: CASSMRDSGNTIYF.

CDR3: CASSLSLSGGDPYNEQFF. The chain carries TRBV5-1 and TRBJ2-1; TCRdb outputs TRBD2, but without DNA this stays unchecked. Germline CDR1 and CDR2: SGHRS and YFSETQ. The CDR3 spans 18 residues. No DNA sequence is on record.

The chain is built from TRBV5-6 and TRBJ2-7. The CDR3 is made up of 14 amino acids. No DNA sequence was recorded. The germline V gene encodes CDR1 SGHDT and CDR2 YYEEEE. The chain's CDR3 is CASSLALENYEQYF.

J is TRBJ1-2 and V is TRBV4-2; TCRdb reports TRBD1, a call that lacks DNA to check it against. Germline values: CDR1 LGHNA, CDR2 YNFKEQ. The CDR3 has 15 residues. A DNA sequence was not provided. The CDR3 sequence: CASSQDLQGAYGYTF.